This entry lists 7 T cell receptor beta chains sequenced from one sample in a study of shared clonotypes between healthy human individuals. This table comes from immunoSEQ multiplex PCR, and its TCRdb copy is limited to in-frame clones, with some not included. The sample carries 190,000 or so clones, approximately 92% recorded once. The sequencing sample was made of naive CD4+ T cells sorted from blood. As for subset: CD45RA+ positively selected. Receptors were obtained from a woman in her 30s in good health.

The chain couples TRBV10-3 to TRBJ2-7; no clear D gene. Germline V lookup: CDR1 ENHRY, CDR2 SYGVKD. V was clipped by 4 bases and J by 3 bases, with 10 bases between them. The CDR3 has 13 amino acids. The CDR3 DNA reads as TGTGCCATCAGTGCCACGCTGGTCTACGAGCAGTACTTC. This translates into CAISATLVYEQYF.

The CDR3 loop is CASSQDWDGTFPSSSYNEQFF. DNA of the CDR3: TGTGCCAGCAGCCAAGATTGGGACGGGACCTTTCCCTCGAGCTCCTACAATGAGCAGTTCTTC. This chain joins TRBV4-2 and TRBJ2-1; the D call may be TRBD1 or TRBD2 (5 bases each). CDR1 LGHNA and CDR2 YNFKEQ come from the germline V gene. There are 21 residues in the CDR3. V lost 0 bases and J lost 0, with 24 bases in between.

The chain has TRBV30 and TRBJ2-7, with 12 bases identical to TRBD2. The CDR3 has 15 amino acids. V shed 2 bases, J shed 7 bases, and the junction held 9 bases outside the gene matches. Germline V CDR1 and CDR2: GTSNPN, SVGIG (reference sequence). The CDR3 sequence is CAWSPLAGGFGEQYF. The DNA for the CDR3 is TGTGCCTGGAGTCCCCTAGCGGGAGGGTTTGGGGAGCAGTACTTC.

J is TRBJ2-7 and V is TRBV20-1; no firm D call. Germline-derived CDR1 and CDR2 are DFQATT and SNEGSKA (reference sequence). CDR3 length: 10 residues. With 6 bases removed from V and 3 bases from J, the gap between germline ends came to 6 bases. The CDR3 DNA follows: TGCAGTGCGTGGAACTACGAGCAGTACTTC. The encoded protein is CSAWNYEQYF.

For the CDR3, the DNA is TGTGCCAGCAGAAAGGACAGGGAACCCTACGAGCAGTACTTC. It encodes CASRKDREPYEQYF. The chain joins TRBV21-1 to TRBJ2-7; the table gives TRBD1 as D, unverified against the DNA. TRBV21-1 is shown as a pseudogene. The CDR3 has 14 residues.

V usage is TRBV11-2 and J usage is TRBJ2-3; D call uncertain. Germline V gene data show CDR1 as SGHAT and CDR2 as FQNNGV. The CDR3 totals 14 residues. V was trimmed by 0 bases and J by 4 bases, leaving 8 bases between them. The CDR3: CASSLDLVPDTQYF. The CDR3 DNA reads TGTGCCAGCAGCTTAGACCTCGTCCCAGATACGCAGTATTTT.

The rearrangement uses TRBV7-5 and TRBJ2-5; the D segment call TRBD2 is taken from the table without a DNA check. TRBJ2-7 explains the end of the DNA better; the J call may be wrong. TRBV7-5 is classified as a pseudogene. The CDR3 contains 17 residues. The CDR3 loop is CVRSLVNVGGSSYEQYF. CDR3 DNA: TGTGTCAGAAGCTTAGTTAACGTTGGCGGGAGCTCCTACGAGCAGTACTTC.